This T cell receptor beta chain appears in the sequencing data of a study of neurological immune-mediated disorders. General observations from the study: The greatest TCR clonal expansion occurred in HTLV-1-associated myelopathy and the least in multiple sclerosis, which fell below healthy controls. The expanded clones of different subjects shared no CDR3 amino acid sequences (suggesting private repertoires in all groups).

Remarks on this clonotype: What it binds is not known.

V lost 0 bases and J lost 9, with 14 bases in between. The length of the CDR3 is 14 residues. TCRdb redid the calling of the 5' RACE reads with MiXCR, one entry per CDR3 protein. The sample has 20,000 to 30,000 distinct CDR3 sequences, 10% to 15% seen once. V usage is TRBV12-3 or TRBV12-4 and J usage is TRBJ1-2; D call uncertain. Input material: PBMCs. This receptor was taken from a woman in her fifties or sixties with HTLV-1-associated myelopathy (HAM/TSP). The CDR3 DNA reads as TGTGCCAGCAGTTTAGCTGCGGGGAAAGCGAGCTACACCTTC. Translating gives CASSLAAGKASYTF.